This TCR beta chain emerged from a study of blood T cell repertoires in COVID-19 (dated by TCRdb to the early 2020s). A note on the overall study: The collaborator samples originated in the United States, Italy and Spain and spanned the acute and convalescent phases of COVID-19. Sample metadata almost always included a de-identified subject ID, COVID-19 status, age in years and sex. The repertoires were made available in a free public database intended to serve as a resource for research on the immune response to SARS-CoV-2. The samples were drawn from the first 160 participants of the ongoing ImmuneRACE study and from 1,200 or so subjects provided by 6 global collaborators. The prospective study material was composed of cDNA or gDNA derived from T cells, B-cell-depleted T cells, or PBMCs. Deeply sampled blood TCRbeta repertoires from subjects exposed to, actively infected with, or recovered from COVID-19 were included in the dataset. Where available, HLA class I and class II types were obtained from metadata supplied by the sample provider rather than from assay-based typing. The full study reports these points: Clinical and demographic metadata were provided uncurated, with the amount varying by source and participant.

TCRbeta CDR3 regions were amplified from genomic DNA by means of the immunoSEQ Assay, a bias-controlled multiplex PCR. The paper's processing steps were these. Within the assay, amplification of reference gene primers was used to estimate how many nucleated cells each sample contained. To quantify the absolute abundance of each unique TCRbeta CDR3 rearrangement, sequence reads were collapsed and filtered. For each sample, productive Simpson clonality was calculated by taking the square root of Simpson's diversity index across productive rearrangements. This is the immuneACCESS table as TCRdb keeps it, with only in-frame sequences that have V and J called. A part of the clones is gone; compared with another copy, unresolved V genes explain less than half, and the rest is unexplained. V, J and clone size reflect that table, while D and trimming were determined from the DNA. This sample has about 140,000 clones in its table, and around 83% of those were observed once. The ten largest clonotypes hold about 4% of the sample.

Each collaborating institution followed its own protocols to collect whole blood in K2EDTA tubes. For TCRbeta analysis, collaborators shipped samples as frozen whole blood, isolated PBMCs, or DNA extracted from either of those sample types. Trimming accounts for 3 bases at V and 4 bases at J, while the number of junction bases matched to no gene is 3. CDR1 and CDR2 are drawn from the germline V gene: SGHAT, FQNNGV. Reading from cysteine to phenylalanine, the CDR3 counts 15 amino acids. The CDR3 DNA has 45 bases and is translated from base 1. Concerning this clone itself: Its target antigen remains unknown. Qualities for individual bases were not recorded, and no much larger clone is one base off.

Sequencing input: peripheral blood. The chain is made from TRBV11-2 and TRBJ1-6; 7 central bases correspond to TRBD1. The TCR comes from a woman of 80 years or more with acute or convalescent COVID-19. The DNA sequence follows: TGTGCCAGCAGCTTTACAGGGGTATATAATTCACCCCTCCACTTT. Translation gives CASSFTGVYNSPLHF.